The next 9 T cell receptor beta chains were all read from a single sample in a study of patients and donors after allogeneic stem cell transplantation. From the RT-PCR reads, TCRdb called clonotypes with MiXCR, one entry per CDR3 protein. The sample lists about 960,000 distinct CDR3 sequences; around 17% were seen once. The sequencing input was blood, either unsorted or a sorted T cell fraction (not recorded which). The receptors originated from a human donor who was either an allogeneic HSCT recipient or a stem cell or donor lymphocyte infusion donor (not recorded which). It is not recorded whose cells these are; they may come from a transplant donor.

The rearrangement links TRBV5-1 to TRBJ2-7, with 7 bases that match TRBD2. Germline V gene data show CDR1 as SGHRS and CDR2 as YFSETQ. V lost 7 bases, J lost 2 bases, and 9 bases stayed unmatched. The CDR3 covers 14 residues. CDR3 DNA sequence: TGCGCCAGCCGTTATGGGGGGGGAACCTACGAGCAGTACTTC. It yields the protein CASRYGGGTYEQYF.

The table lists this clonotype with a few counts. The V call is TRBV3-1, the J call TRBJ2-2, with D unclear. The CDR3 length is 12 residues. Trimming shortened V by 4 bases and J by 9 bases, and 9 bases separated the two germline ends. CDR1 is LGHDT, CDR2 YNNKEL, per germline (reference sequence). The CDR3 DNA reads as TGTGCCAGCAGCCCTTCACTCCGGGAGCTGTTTTTT. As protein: CASSPSLRELFF.

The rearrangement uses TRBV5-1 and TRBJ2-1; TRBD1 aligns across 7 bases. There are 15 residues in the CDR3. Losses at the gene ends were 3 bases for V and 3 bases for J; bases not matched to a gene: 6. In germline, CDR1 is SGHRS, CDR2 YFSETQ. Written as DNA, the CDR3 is TGCGCCAGCAGCTACAGGGGAGAGCTCTACAATGAGCAGTTCTTC. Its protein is CASSYRGELYNEQFF. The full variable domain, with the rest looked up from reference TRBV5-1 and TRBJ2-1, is KAGVTQTPRYLIKTRGQQVTLSCSPISGHRSVSWYQQTPGQGLQFLFEYFSETQRNKGNFPGRFSGRQFSNSRSEMNVSTLELGDSALYLCASSYRGELYNEQFFGPGTRLTVL.

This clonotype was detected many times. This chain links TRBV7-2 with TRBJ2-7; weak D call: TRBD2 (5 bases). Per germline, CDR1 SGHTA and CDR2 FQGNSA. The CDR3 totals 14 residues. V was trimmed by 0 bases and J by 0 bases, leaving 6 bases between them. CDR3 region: CASSLARASYEQYF. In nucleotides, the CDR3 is TGTGCCAGCAGCTTAGCGCGGGCCTCCTACGAGCAGTACTTC.

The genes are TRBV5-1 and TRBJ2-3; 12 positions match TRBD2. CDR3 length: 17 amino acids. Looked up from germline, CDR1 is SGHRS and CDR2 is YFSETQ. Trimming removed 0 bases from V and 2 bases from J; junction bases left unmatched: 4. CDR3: CASSLVTSGGYTDTQYF. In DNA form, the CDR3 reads TGCGCCAGCAGCTTGGTGACTAGCGGGGGATACACAGATACGCAGTATTTT.

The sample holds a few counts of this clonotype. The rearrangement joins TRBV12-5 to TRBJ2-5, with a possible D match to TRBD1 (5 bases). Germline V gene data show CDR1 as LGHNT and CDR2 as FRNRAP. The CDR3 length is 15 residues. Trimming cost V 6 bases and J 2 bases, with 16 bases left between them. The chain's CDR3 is CASGSTREIQETQYF. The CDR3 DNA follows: TGTGCTAGTGGATCCACCAGGGAAATACAAGAGACCCAGTACTTC.

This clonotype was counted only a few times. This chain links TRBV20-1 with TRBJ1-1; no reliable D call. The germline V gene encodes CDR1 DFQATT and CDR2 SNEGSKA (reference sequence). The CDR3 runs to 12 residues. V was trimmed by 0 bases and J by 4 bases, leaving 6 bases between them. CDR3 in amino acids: CSARDMGTEAFF. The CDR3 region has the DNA TGCAGTGCTAGAGATATGGGCACTGAAGCTTTCTTT.

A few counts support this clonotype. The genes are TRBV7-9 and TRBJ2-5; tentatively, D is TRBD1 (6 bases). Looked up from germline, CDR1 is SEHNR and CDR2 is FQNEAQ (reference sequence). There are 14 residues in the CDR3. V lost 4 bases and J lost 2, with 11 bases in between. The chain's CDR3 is CASSSPGVQETQYF. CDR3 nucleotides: TGTGCCAGCAGCTCCCCAGGGGTGCAAGAGACCCAGTACTTC.

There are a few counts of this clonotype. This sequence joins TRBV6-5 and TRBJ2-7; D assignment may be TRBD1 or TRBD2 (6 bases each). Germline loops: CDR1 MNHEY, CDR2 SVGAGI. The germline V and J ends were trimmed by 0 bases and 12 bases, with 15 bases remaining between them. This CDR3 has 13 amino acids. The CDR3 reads CASSYSNGGGRYF. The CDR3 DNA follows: TGTGCCAGCAGTTACTCGAACGGGGGCGGAAGGTACTTC.